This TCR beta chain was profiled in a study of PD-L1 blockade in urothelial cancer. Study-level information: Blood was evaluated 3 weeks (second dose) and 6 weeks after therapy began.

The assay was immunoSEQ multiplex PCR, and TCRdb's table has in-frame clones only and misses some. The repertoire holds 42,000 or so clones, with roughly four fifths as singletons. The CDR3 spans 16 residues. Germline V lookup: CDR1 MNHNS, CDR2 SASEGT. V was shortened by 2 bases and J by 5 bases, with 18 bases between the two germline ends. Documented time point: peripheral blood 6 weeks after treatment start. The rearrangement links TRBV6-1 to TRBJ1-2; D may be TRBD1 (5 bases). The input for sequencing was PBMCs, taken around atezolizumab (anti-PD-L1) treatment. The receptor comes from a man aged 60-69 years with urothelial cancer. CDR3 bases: TGTGCCAGCAGTGAATTAGGGCAGGGACTCCTATATGGCTACACCTTC. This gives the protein CASSELGQGLLYGYTF.